The present T cell receptor beta chain was sequenced within a study of spatial heterogeneity in lung cancer (dated by TCRdb to the late 2010s). General notes on the study: Beta-chain transcripts were consistently detected in greater numbers than alpha-chain transcripts, which likely reflected higher beta-chain transcript abundance. In tumor regions, TCR transcript counts showed a strong correlation with a T cell transcriptional module score from matched bulk RNA-seq. Nonsynonymous mutation counts, determined by whole-exome sequencing of tumor tissue, were related to TCR repertoire features. Both alpha and beta chains were TCR-sequenced in samples taken at surgery, namely 220 tumor regions, around 61 matched nontumor lung samples and a few dozen PBMC samples. In the raw uncorrected reads, each unique combination of TCR and UMI appeared on average more than ten times. The study quantitatively compared TCR alpha and beta repertoires across multiple tumor regions, matched nontumor lung and blood in non-small cell lung cancer. On the study overall, not on this receptor specifically: TCR-seq coverage of tumor T cells was estimated at only approximately 7% for alpha chains and approximately 13% for beta chains. The tumor nonsynonymous mutation count correlated with the number of expanded intratumoral alpha and beta TCRs. The count of ubiquitous expanded TCRs correlated with the count of ubiquitous nonsynonymous mutations, and the count of regional expanded TCRs correlated with the count of regional nonsynonymous mutations. Additional single-cell paired TCR alpha and beta sequencing was considered necessary to confirm, at a functional level, the hypothesis that regional TCRs recognize regional mutations.

The CDR3, from cysteine to phenylalanine, totals 12 residues. The entry retains the CDR3 DNA only, 36 bases that are in frame from base 1. V is pared back by 7 bases and J by 1 base, with 7 bases lying between the germline termini. CDR1 is given as MNHEY and CDR2 as SVGEGT, both from the germline V gene. This clonotype was recorded many times. What this receptor recognizes is not known. Within one base of it there is no much larger clone, and no base qualities were kept. Sample time point, as interpreted from the label and publication: sample taken at primary tumor resection. Samples were obtained from approximately 76 patients with early-stage, untreated non-small cell lung cancer from the lung TRACERx cohort. Whole RNA extracted from tumor and nontumor lung tissue, or from cryopreserved PBMC samples, was used for TCR sequencing without cell sorting. Only patients for whom sufficient RNA was available from at least two tumor regions were selected for TCR sequencing. Before selection, tumor and adjacent nontumor lung specimens were reviewed by a lung pathologist.

Preparation of the library involved 5' RACE. The data were produced on a NextSeq 500. The TCR library protocol attached a unique molecular identifier to each TCR cDNA molecule to allow correction of PCR and sequencing errors. The original pipeline was this. TCR identification, UMI-based error correction and CDR3 extraction were performed with Decombinator tools. Expanded TCRs were defined as those above a frequency of 2 per 1,000, corresponding to the top 1% of the tumor frequency distribution. Expanded tumor TCRs were classed as regional if statistically deemed absent (corrected P<0.05) from at least one tumor region, otherwise ubiquitous. Renyi diversity was calculated using the R vegan package after each repertoire was subsampled 100 times to 5,000 TCRs. To build CDR3 similarity networks, amino acid triplet string-kernel similarity was used, and CDR3s were connected when their pairwise similarity was above 0.82. TCRdb ran its own pipeline on the public reads, namely fastp trimming at Q25 and MiXCR clone calling, and kept in-frame beta chains. A single entry per CDR3 protein holds the most common genes and DNA from its merged rows. None of the V and J calls come from the authors' own analysis; TCRdb made them. The sample table holds about 21,000 distinct CDR3 sequences, of which approximately 2.5% were seen once. The ten largest account for 7% to 8% of the sample.

This receptor was identified in a male donor with early-stage non-small cell lung cancer. This sequence uses TRBV6-2 or TRBV6-3 and TRBJ1-2, with the D segment identity uncertain. The sequencing used lung tumor tissue, collected at surgery. The CDR3 loop reads CASTDDNYGYTF. The nucleotide sequence reads as follows: TGTGCCAGCACGGACGATAACTATGGCTACACCTTC.